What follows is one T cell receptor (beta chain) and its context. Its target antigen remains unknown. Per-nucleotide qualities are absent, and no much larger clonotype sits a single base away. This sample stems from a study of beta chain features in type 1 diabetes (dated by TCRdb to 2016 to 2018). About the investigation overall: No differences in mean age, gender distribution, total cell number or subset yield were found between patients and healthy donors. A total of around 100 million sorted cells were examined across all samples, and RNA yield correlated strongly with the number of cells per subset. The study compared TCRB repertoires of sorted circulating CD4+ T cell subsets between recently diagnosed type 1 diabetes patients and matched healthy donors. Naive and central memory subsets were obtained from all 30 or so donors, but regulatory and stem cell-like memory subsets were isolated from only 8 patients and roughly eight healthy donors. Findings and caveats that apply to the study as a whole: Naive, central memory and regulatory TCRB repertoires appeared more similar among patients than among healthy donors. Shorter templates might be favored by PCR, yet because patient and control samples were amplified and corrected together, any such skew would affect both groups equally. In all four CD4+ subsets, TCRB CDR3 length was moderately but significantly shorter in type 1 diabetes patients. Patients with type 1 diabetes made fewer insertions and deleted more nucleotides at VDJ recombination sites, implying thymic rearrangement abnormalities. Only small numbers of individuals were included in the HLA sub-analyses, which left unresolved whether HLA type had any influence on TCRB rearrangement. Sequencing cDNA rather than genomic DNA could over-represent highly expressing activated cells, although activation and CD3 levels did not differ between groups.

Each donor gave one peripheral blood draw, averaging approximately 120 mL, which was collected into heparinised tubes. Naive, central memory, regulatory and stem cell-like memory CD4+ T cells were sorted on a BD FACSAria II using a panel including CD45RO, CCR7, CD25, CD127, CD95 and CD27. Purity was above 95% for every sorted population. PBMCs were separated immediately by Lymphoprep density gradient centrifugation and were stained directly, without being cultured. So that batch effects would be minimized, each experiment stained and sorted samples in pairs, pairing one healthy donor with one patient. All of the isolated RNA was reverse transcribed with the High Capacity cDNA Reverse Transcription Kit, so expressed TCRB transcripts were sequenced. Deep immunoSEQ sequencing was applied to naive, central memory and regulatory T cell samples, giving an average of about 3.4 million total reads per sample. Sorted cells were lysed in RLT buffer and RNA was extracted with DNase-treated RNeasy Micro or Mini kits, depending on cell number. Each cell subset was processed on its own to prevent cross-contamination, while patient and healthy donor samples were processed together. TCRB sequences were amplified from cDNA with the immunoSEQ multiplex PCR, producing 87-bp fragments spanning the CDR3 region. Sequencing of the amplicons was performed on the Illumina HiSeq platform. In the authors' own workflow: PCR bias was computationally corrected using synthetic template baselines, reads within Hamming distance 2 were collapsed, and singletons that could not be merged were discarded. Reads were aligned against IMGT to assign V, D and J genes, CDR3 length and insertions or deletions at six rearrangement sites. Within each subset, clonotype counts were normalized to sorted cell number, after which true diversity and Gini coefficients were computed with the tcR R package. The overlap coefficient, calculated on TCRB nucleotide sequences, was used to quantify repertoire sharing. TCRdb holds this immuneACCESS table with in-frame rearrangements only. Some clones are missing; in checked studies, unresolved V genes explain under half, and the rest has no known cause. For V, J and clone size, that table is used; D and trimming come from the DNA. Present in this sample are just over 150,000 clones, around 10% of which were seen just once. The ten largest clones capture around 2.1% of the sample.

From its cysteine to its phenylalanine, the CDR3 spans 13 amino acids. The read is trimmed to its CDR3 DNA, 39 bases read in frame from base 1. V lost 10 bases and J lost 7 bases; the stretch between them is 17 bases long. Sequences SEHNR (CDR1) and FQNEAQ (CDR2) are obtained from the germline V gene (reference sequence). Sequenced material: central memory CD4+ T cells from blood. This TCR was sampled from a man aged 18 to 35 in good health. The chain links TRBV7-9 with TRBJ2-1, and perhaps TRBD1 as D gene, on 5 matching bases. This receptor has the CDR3 CATQGVVRNEQFF. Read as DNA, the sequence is TGTGCCACCCAGGGCGTAGTAAGGAATGAGCAGTTCTTC.